The rows below give T cell receptor beta chains drawn from one sample of a study of blood T cell repertoires in COVID-19. The method was immunoSEQ multiplex PCR; TCRdb's version includes in-frame clones alone and lacks a portion of them. This table holds under 200,000 clones, about 85% found once. The sequenced sample was peripheral blood. All receptors derive from a woman between 65 and 79 years old with COVID-19, enrolled during active disease. The CDR3 runs from the conserved cysteine through the conserved F or W. A D gene is named only where the DNA matches it firmly. The listing skips clone size in some rows; elsewhere it reads once, few, many or a size class.

d_call	v_call	clone_size	j_call	cdr3_aa	cdr3_nt
-	TRBV6-5	-	TRBJ1-3	CASNSVGNTIYF	TGTGCCAGCAACTCGGTGGGAAACACCATATATTTT
-	TRBV30	-	TRBJ2-1	CACLTVASYNEQFF	TGTGCCTGTCTGACAGTTGCTTCCTACAATGAGCAGTTCTTC
-	TRBV20-1	-	TRBJ2-1	CSASAARLAYNEQFF	TGCAGTGCTAGTGCGGCCCGCCTAGCCTACAATGAGCAGTTCTTC
-	TRBV6-5	-	TRBJ1-2	CASSYFSGVYGYTF	TGTGCCAGCAGTTACTTTTCAGGGGTATATGGCTACACCTTC
-	TRBV5-1	-	TRBJ1-1	CASSLGRAGTEAFF	TGCGCCAGCAGCTTGGGCAGGGCAGGGACTGAAGCTTTCTTT
-	TRBV6-5	-	TRBJ2-3	CASSYFAPGAADTQYF	TGTGCCAGCAGTTACTTCGCTCCAGGGGCAGCAGATACGCAGTATTTT
TRBD2	TRBV19	-	TRBJ2-2	CASRASGSGTGELFF	TGTGCCAGTAGGGCTAGCGGGAGTGGCACCGGGGAGCTGTTTTTT
TRBD2	TRBV5-6	once	TRBJ2-1	CASSPGLAGDYNEQFF	TGTGCCAGCAGCCCAGGACTAGCGGGGGACTACAATGAGCAGTTCTTC
-	TRBV30	-	TRBJ2-3	CAGTGFRTDTQYF	TGTGCCGGAACAGGGTTTCGCACAGATACGCAGTATTTT
-	TRBV24-1	-	TRBJ1-1	CATSGGALNTEAFF	TGTGCCACCTCGGGCGGGGCCCTGAACACTGAAGCTTTCTTT
-	TRBV5-4	few	TRBJ1-5	CASSERGSNQPQHF	TGTGCCAGCAGCGAAAGGGGTAGCAATCAGCCCCAGCATTTT
-	TRBV24-1	-	TRBJ2-1	CATSDLPQAGSYNEQFF	TGTGCCACCAGTGATTTGCCGCAAGCAGGTTCCTACAATGAGCAGTTCTTC
-	TRBV28	-	TRBJ2-5	CASSLVGDLQETQYF	TGTGCCAGCAGTTTAGTCGGTGATTTGCAAGAGACCCAGTACTTC
TRBD1	TRBV28	-	TRBJ1-1	CASRFDLAGTGVTEAFF	TGTGCCAGCAGATTTGACCTAGCCGGGACAGGGGTCACTGAAGCTTTCTTT
-	TRBV3-1/TRBV3-2	-	TRBJ2-5	CASSQVISARETQYF	TGTGCCAGCAGCCAAGTAATTTCCGCGCGAGAGACCCAGTACTTC
-	TRBV7-9	-	TRBJ2-3	CASSLNTPDTQYF	TGTGCCAGCAGCTTAAACACGCCAGATACGCAGTATTTT
-	TRBV30	-	TRBJ1-5	CAWSPSGRRAYQPQHF	TGTGCCTGGAGCCCAAGTGGGAGACGTGCGTATCAGCCCCAGCATTTT
-	TRBV30	-	TRBJ2-1	CAWSVNFGGLEQFF	TGTGCCTGGAGTGTCAATTTTGGCGGGCTTGAGCAGTTCTTC
-	TRBV5-1	once	TRBJ2-1	CASSLAGSSAHNEQFF	TGCGCCAGCAGCTTGGCCGGGTCTAGCGCACACAATGAGCAGTTCTTC
-	TRBV24-1	-	TRBJ2-6	CAISTPSGANVLTF	TGTGCCATATCGACACCCTCTGGGGCCAACGTCCTGACTTTC
-	TRBV18	-	TRBJ1-4	CASSPPDSVSEKLFF	TGTGCCAGCTCACCACCGGACAGCGTGTCTGAAAAACTGTTTTTT
TRBD2	TRBV18	-	TRBJ2-6	CASSPLAGGVSGANVLTF	TGTGCCAGCTCACCCCTAGCGGGAGGAGTCTCTGGGGCCAACGTCCTGACTTTC
TRBD1	TRBV6-5	-	TRBJ1-1	CASSFFTGTGNAAFF	TGTGCCAGCAGTTTTTTTACCGGGACAGGCAACGCCGCTTTCTTT
-	TRBV6-5	-	TRBJ2-7	CASRSDRIYEQYF	TGTGCCAGCAGAAGCGACAGGATCTACGAGCAGTACTTC
-	TRBV14	-	TRBJ1-2	CASSQDTFYGYTF	TGTGCCAGCAGCCAGGACACATTCTATGGCTACACCTTC
TRBD2	TRBV30	-	TRBJ2-3	CAWSEGGRGSTDTQYF	TGTGCCTGGAGTGAGGGCGGGAGGGGGAGCACAGATACGCAGTATTTT
TRBD2	TRBV5-8	few	TRBJ2-4	CASSQPGLVKNIQYF	TGTGCCAGCAGCCAACCGGGACTAGTTAAAAACATTCAGTACTTC